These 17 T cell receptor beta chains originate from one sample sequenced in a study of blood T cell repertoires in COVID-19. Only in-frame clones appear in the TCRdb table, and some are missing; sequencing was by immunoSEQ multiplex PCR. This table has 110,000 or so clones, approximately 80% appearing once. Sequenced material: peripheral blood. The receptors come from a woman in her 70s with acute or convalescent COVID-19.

CDR3 nucleotide sequence: TGTGCCAGCAGCCAACCCGGGACAGGCCCTGCCGGTGGGGCCGGGGAGCTGTTTTTT. This codes for CASSQPGTGPAGGAGELFF. This rearrangement joins TRBV3-1 (or the pseudogene TRBV3-2) to TRBJ2-2, with 8 positions matching TRBD1. Germline-derived CDR1 and CDR2 are LGHDT and YNNKEL (reference sequence). The CDR3 extends over 19 amino acids. With 2 bases clipped from V and 6 bases from J, the junction kept 17 bases outside the gene matches.

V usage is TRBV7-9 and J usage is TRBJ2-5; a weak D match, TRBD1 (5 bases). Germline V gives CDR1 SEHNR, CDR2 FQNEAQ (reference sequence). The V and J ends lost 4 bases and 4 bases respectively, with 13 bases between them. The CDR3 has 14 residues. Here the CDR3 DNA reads TGTGCCAGCAGCTCGGACATTCACCGAGAGACCCAGTACTTC. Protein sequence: CASSSDIHRETQYF.

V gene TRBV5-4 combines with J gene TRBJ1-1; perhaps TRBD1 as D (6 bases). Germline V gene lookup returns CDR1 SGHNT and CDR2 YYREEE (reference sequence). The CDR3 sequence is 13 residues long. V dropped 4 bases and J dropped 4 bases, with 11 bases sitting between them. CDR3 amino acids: CASSLDSRTEAFF. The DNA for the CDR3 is TGTGCCAGCAGCCTGGACAGTCGCACTGAAGCTTTCTTT.

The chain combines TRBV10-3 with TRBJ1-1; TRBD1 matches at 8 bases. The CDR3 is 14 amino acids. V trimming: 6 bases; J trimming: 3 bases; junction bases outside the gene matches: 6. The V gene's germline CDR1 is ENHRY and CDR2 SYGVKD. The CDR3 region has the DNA TGTGCCATCAGCTCAGGGGGCGAGGACACTGAAGCTTTCTTT. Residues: CAISSGGEDTEAFF.

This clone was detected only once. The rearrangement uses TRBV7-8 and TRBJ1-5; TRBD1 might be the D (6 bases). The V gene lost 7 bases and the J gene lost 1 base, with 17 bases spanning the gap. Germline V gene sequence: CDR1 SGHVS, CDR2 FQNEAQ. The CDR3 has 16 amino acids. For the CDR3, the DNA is TGTGCCAGCACCCTTACACAGGGCGGCAGCAATCAGCCCCAGCATTTT. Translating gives CASTLTQGGSNQPQHF.

CDR3 loop: CATSDSYQQFF. The CDR3, as DNA: TGTGCCACCAGTGATTCCTATCAACAGTTCTTC. The chain has TRBV24-1 and TRBJ2-1, with unresolved D. Germline assignment: CDR1 KGHDR and CDR2 SFDVKD. The V and J ends lost 2 bases and 13 bases respectively, with 8 bases between them. This CDR3 is built from 11 residues.

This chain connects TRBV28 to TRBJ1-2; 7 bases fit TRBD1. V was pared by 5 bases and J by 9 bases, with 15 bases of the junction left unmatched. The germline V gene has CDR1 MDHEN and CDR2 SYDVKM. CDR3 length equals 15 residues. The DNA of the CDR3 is TGTGCCAGCAGTGTCGCCGGGACAGCTATTTATCGCTACACCTTC. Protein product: CASSVAGTAIYRYTF.

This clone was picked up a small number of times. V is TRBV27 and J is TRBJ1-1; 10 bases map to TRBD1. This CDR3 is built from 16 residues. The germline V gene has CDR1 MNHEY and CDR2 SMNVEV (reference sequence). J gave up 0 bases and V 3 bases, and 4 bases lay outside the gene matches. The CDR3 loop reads CASSFLGQGMNTEAFF. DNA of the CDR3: TGTGCCAGCAGTTTCCTGGGACAGGGGATGAACACTGAAGCTTTCTTT.

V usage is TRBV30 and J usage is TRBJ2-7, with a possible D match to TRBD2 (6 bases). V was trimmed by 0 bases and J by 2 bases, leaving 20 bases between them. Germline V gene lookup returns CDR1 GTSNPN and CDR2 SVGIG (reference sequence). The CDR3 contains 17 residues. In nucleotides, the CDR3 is TGTGCCTGGAGTGTACGTTTATTCGGGGGAAACCCCTACGAGCAGTACTTC. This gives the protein CAWSVRLFGGNPYEQYF. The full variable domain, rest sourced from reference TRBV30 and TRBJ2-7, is SQTIHQWPATLVQPVGSPLSLECTVEGTSNPNLYWYRQAAGRGLQLLFYSVGIGQISSEVPQNLSASRPQDRQFILSSKKLLLSDSGFYLCAWSVRLFGGNPYEQYFGPGTRLTVT.

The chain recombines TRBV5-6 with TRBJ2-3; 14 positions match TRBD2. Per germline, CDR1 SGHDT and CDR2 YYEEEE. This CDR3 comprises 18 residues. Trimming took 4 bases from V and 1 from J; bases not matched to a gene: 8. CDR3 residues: CASSGGLAGVSGTDTQYF. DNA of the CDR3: TGTGCCAGCAGCGGGGGACTAGCGGGGGTTAGTGGCACAGATACGCAGTATTTT.

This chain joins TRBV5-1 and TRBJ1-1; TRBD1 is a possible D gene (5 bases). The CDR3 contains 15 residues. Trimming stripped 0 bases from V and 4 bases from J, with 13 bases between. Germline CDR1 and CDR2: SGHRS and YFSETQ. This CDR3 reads CASSLEVPGLTEAFF. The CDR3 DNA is TGCGCCAGCAGCTTGGAAGTTCCGGGACTCACTGAAGCTTTCTTT.

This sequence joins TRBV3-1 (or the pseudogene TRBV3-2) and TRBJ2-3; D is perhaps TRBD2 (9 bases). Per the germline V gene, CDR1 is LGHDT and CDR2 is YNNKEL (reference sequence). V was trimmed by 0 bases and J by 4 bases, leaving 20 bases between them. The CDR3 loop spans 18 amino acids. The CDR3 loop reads CASSQDSWLAGQADTQYF. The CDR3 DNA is TGTGCCAGCAGCCAAGACAGCTGGCTAGCGGGACAGGCAGATACGCAGTATTTT.

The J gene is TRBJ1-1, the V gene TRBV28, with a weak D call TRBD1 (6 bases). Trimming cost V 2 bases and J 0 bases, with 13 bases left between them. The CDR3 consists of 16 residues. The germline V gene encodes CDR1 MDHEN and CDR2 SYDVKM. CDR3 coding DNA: TGTGCCAGCAGTTTAGGCCCGCAGGGGATGAACACTGAAGCTTTCTTT. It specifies CASSLGPQGMNTEAFF.

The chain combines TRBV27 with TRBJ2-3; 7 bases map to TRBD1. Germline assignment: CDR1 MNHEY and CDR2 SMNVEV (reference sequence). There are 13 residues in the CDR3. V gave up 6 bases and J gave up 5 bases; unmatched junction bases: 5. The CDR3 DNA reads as TGTGCCAGCAGGAGGCAGGGGGTAGATACGCAGTATTTT. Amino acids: CASRRQGVDTQYF.

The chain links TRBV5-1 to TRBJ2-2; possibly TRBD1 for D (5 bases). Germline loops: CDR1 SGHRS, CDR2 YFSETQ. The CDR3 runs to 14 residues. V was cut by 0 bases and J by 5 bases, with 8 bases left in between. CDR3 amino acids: CASSLVSGTGELFF. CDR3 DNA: TGCGCCAGCAGCTTGGTTTCAGGGACCGGGGAGCTGTTTTTT.

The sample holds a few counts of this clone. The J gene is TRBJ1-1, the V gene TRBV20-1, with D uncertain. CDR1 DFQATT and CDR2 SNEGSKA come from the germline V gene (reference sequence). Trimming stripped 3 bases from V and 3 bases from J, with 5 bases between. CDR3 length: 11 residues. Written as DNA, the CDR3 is TGCAGTGCTAGTGCCGACACTGAAGCTTTCTTT. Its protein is CSASADTEAFF.

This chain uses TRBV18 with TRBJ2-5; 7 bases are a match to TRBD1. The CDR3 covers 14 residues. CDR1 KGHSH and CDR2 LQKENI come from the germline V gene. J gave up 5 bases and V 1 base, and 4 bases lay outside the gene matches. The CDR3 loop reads CASSPRGGFETQYF. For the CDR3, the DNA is TGTGCCAGCTCACCACGAGGGGGCTTTGAGACCCAGTACTTC.